The rows below give T cell receptor beta chains drawn from one sample of a study of T cell responses to AZD1222 COVID-19 vaccine. Using immunoSEQ multiplex PCR, the repertoire was profiled, and TCRdb retains in-frame clones only, with some absent. The sample carries some 130,000 clones, around 85% recorded once. The sample was peripheral blood, taken on day 0 of AZD1222 vaccination. The source of these receptors is an adult in good health. Both conserved end residues are part of each CDR3. D genes are given only for firm matches. Some rows have no size entry. The others give once, few or many, or a class for an expanded clone.

>NA|NA|TRBV19|TRBJ1-3
TGTGCCAGTAGTACTCTGACTCTGGAAGGCACCATATATTTT
CASSTLTLEGTIYF
>TRBD2|NA|TRBV15|TRBJ2-2
TGTGCCACCACTAGCGGGGTGAACACCGGGGAGCTGTTTTTT
CATTSGVNTGELFF
>TRBD1|few|TRBV10-3|TRBJ2-3
TGTGCCATCAGTGACTCCCAATCCGGGACAGGGTCCCTCACAGATACGCAGTATTTT
CAISDSQSGTGSLTDTQYF
>NA|NA|TRBV3-1/TRBV3-2|TRBJ1-6
TGTGCCAGCAGCCTGAGCTCCTATAATTCACCCCTCCACTTT
CASSLSSYNSPLHF
>NA|NA|TRBV5-1|TRBJ1-2
TGCGCCAGCAGCCCTGGGGTGGACTATGGCTACACCTTC
CASSPGVDYGYTF
>TRBD2|NA|TRBV11-3|TRBJ2-1
TGTGCCAGCAGCTCGGGACTAGCGGGAGTCGGTGAGCAGTTCTTC
CASSSGLAGVGEQFF
>NA|NA|TRBV12-3/TRBV12-4|TRBJ1-1
TGTGCCAGCAGTTCTCCCCAGGCCCCTTTCTTT
CASSSPQAPFF
>NA|NA|TRBV2|TRBJ1-4
TGTGCCAGCCATAGACTCACAACTAATGAAAAACTGTTTTTT
CASHRLTTNEKLFF
>NA|NA|TRBV7-6|TRBJ1-4
TGTGCCAGCAGCTTAGCTATAGGGAGGGATCCTAATGAAAAACTGTTTTTT
CASSLAIGRDPNEKLFF
>NA|many|TRBV27|TRBJ1-1
TGTGCCAGCAGTTCTTCTCTCAACACTGAAGCTTTCTTT
CASSSSLNTEAFF
>NA|NA|TRBV5-1|TRBJ2-3
TGCGCCAGCAGCTTGTGGGGGGAGGATACGCAGTATTTT
CASSLWGEDTQYF
>NA|few|TRBV10-3|TRBJ2-7
TGTGCCATCAGTGAAACTGCCTCCTACGAGCAGTACTTC
CAISETASYEQYF
>NA|NA|TRBV6-1|TRBJ2-7
TGTGCCAGCAGTGAAGTACAAACCAACTACGAGCAGTACTTC
CASSEVQTNYEQYF
>TRBD1|NA|TRBV6-5|TRBJ2-7
TGTGCCAGCAACTCCGGGACAGGGAAGAGCTACGAGCAGTACTTC
CASNSGTGKSYEQYF
>NA|NA|TRBV3-1/TRBV3-2|TRBJ2-3
TGTGCCAGCAGCCACCCATACACCGCAGATACGCAGTATTTT
CASSHPYTADTQYF
>NA|NA|TRBV11-3|TRBJ2-5
TGTGCCAGCAGCTTAGTCTTTGGAGAGACCCAGTACTTC
CASSLVFGETQYF
>NA|once|TRBV12-2|TRBJ2-7
TGTGCAAGTCGCTTCTCTCTGGGGGAATACGAGCAGTACTTC
CASRFSLGEYEQYF
>NA|NA|TRBV5-1|TRBJ1-4
TGCGCCAGCAGCTTGGGAATTAATGAAAAACTGTTTTTT
CASSLGINEKLFF
>NA|once|TRBV2|TRBJ1-4
TGTGCCAGCAGGCAGGTATCAACTAATGAAAAACTGTTTTTT
CASRQVSTNEKLFF
>NA|few|TRBV24-1|TRBJ2-1
TGTGCCACCAGTGATGGGATAGGTCGATTTAGATACAATGAGCAGTTCTTC
CATSDGIGRFRYNEQFF
>NA|NA|TRBV29-1|TRBJ2-7
TGCAGCGTTGAAATTACGAATCGGGGAGGCGAGCAGTACTTC
CSVEITNRGGEQYF